The 27 T cell receptor beta chains in this list originate from one sample, sequenced in a study of radiotherapy plus CTLA-4 blockade in lung cancer. The data were produced by immunoSEQ multiplex PCR, yet TCRdb's version contains in-frame clones alone and is incomplete. The sample includes about 98,000 clones, 70% to 90% of them seen just once. The sample was peripheral blood, taken from a patient treated with radiotherapy plus ipilimumab. These receptors were collected from a human donor with non-small cell lung cancer that progressed on radiotherapy plus ipilimumab.

The chain couples TRBV29-1 to TRBJ2-7; 9 bases are shared with TRBD1. The CDR3 length is 13 residues. CDR1 and CDR2 from the germline V gene are SQVTM and ANQGSEA. The ends lost 7 bases at V and 4 bases at J; junction bases unmatched: 8. The DNA for the CDR3 is TGCAGCGGCAGACAGGGGGGGATTTACGAGCAGTACTTC. Translated: CSGRQGGIYEQYF.

The chain has TRBV14 and TRBJ2-3, with no clear D. The CDR3 is 13 amino acids. Germline CDR1 reads SGHDN; CDR2 reads FVKESK. The V end was cut by 5 bases, the J end by 1 base, with 7 bases between. CDR3 DNA sequence: TGTGCCAGCAGCTACCCAGGCACAGATACGCAGTATTTT. Amino acids: CASSYPGTDTQYF. The variable domain in full, completed from reference TRBV14 and TRBJ2-3, reads EAGVTQFPSHSVIEKGQTVTLRCDPISGHDNLYWYRRVMGKEIKFLLHFVKESKQDESGMPNNRFLAERTGGTYSTLKVQPAELEDSGVYFCASSYPGTDTQYFGPGTRLTVL.

The chain has TRBV6-5 and TRBJ1-5; TRBD1 is a possible D gene (5 bases). Between the trimmed V and J ends, which lost 5 bases and 4 bases, there was a span of 12 bases. The CDR3 has 14 residues. The germline gives CDR1 MNHEY, CDR2 SVGAGI. CDR3 sequence: CASSRLGPNQPQHF. The CDR3 bases are TGTGCCAGCAGTAGACTGGGACCGAATCAGCCCCAGCATTTT.

The sample holds a few counts of this clone. J is TRBJ2-7 and V is TRBV6-6; D gene ambiguous. V lost 5 bases and J 5 bases, leaving 22 bases between the germline ends. Germline values: CDR1 MNHNY, CDR2 SVGAGI (reference sequence). The CDR3 runs to 16 residues. The CDR3, as DNA: TGTGCCAGCAGTCGACTGACTCTTACTGGGATAAACGAGCAGTACTTC. Protein sequence: CASSRLTLTGINEQYF.

The CDR3 region has the DNA TGCGCCAGCAGTCAATCGTGGGACTACGTTAGGCGAGTCCTAGCCAAAAACATTCAGTACTTC. It yields the protein CASSQSWDYVRRVLAKNIQYF. The chain joins TRBV23-1 to TRBJ2-4; 7 nucleotides match TRBD2. TRBV23-1 is an ORF for which the function is uncertain. V lost 0 bases and J lost 0; bases outside the gene matches: 17. The CDR3 runs 21 residues.

This chain joins TRBV7-9 and TRBJ1-1, with 12 bases that match TRBD1. Germline V CDR1 and CDR2: SEHNR, FQNEAQ (reference sequence). The CDR3 length is 15 residues. The junction had 12 bases not matched to a gene; V was cut back by 4 bases and J by 12 bases. This CDR3 is CASSSPPGTGGRTFF. Here the CDR3 DNA reads TGTGCCAGCAGCTCTCCTCCCGGGACAGGGGGCAGAACTTTCTTT.

The chain links TRBV29-1 to TRBJ1-1; D is ambiguous. Between the trimmed V and J ends, which lost 3 bases and 11 bases, there was a span of 4 bases. Germline CDR1 is SQVTM and CDR2 is ANQGSEA. The CDR3 has 8 residues. This CDR3 reads CSVEDAFF. As DNA, the CDR3 is TGCAGCGTTGAGGACGCTTTCTTT.

CDR3: CASSLRGVAYEQYF. The CDR3 DNA reads TGCGCCAGCAGCTTGAGGGGAGTTGCCTACGAGCAGTACTTC. This rearrangement joins TRBV5-1 to TRBJ2-7; D tentatively fits TRBD1 or TRBD2 (5 bases each). The V and J ends lost 1 base and 2 bases respectively, with 10 bases between them. The CDR3 is made up of 14 amino acids. Germline V gene data show CDR1 as SGHRS and CDR2 as YFSETQ.

This chain connects TRBV27 to TRBJ1-5; no reliable D call. The CDR3 spans 15 residues. Germline V CDR1 and CDR2: MNHEY, SMNVEV (reference sequence). V lost 1 base to trimming and J lost 7 bases, with 14 bases between them. The CDR3 spells CASSLWAAGGQPQHF. CDR3 DNA: TGTGCCAGCAGTTTATGGGCAGCCGGCGGGCAGCCCCAGCATTTT.

The rearrangement uses TRBV19 and TRBJ1-5; weak D call: TRBD1 (5 bases). The CDR3 is 17 residues long. The germline gives CDR1 LNHDA, CDR2 SQIVND (reference sequence). V shed 0 bases and J shed 7 bases, with 19 bases lying between them. The CDR3 loop reads CASSIDPGQRSVQPQHF. CDR3 DNA sequence: TGTGCCAGTAGTATAGATCCCGGACAACGCTCTGTCCAGCCCCAGCATTTT.

The chain has TRBV11-3 and TRBJ2-7; no definite D call. V was shortened by 1 base and J by 1 base, with 5 bases between the two germline ends. Germline V gene lookup returns CDR1 SGHNT and CDR2 YENEEA. The CDR3 is 13 amino acids. The CDR3 sequence is CASSLGPSYEQYF. The CDR3 DNA reads as TGTGCCAGCAGCTTAGGTCCATCCTACGAGCAGTACTTC.

This clone was recorded a few times. This chain connects TRBV9 to TRBJ1-3; TRBD1 matches at 7 bases. In germline, CDR1 is SGDLS, CDR2 YYNGEE. The J segment lost 0 bases and the V segment lost 0 bases, leaving 6 bases of the junction unmatched. CDR3 length: 17 amino acids. The DNA of the CDR3 is TGTGCCAGCAGCGTAGATCCGGGACAGCGCTCTGGAAACACCATATATTTT. This translates into CASSVDPGQRSGNTIYF.

The J gene is TRBJ2-5, the V gene TRBV6-5, with D maybe TRBD2 (6 bases). The CDR3 is 12 amino acids. Looked up from germline, CDR1 is MNHEY and CDR2 is SVGAGI. With 10 bases removed from V and 5 bases from J, the gap between germline ends came to 14 bases. The chain's CDR3 is CATQGLLETQYF. DNA of the CDR3: TGTGCCACCCAGGGACTTTTGGAGACCCAGTACTTC.

The count of this clone is one. The chain's CDR3 is CASSGASGASATQYF. In DNA form, the CDR3 reads TGCGCCAGCAGTGGGGCTAGCGGGGCTTCAGCGACCCAGTACTTC. The gene calls are TRBV10-1 and TRBJ2-5, with 9 nucleotides matching TRBD2. After removal of 4 bases from V and 7 bases from J, the junction contained 10 bases not matched to a gene. The CDR3 is made up of 15 amino acids. Germline V gene lookup returns CDR1 WNHNN and CDR2 SYGVQD (reference sequence).

The CDR3 DNA is TGTGCCAGCAGTTTTCAGACTAGCGGGCAAGAGACCCAGTACTTC. Amino acids: CASSFQTSGQETQYF. The chain uses TRBV2 and TRBJ2-5, with 10 bases fitting TRBD2. CDR1 is SNHLY and CDR2 is FYNNEI in the germline V gene. Unmatched junction bases numbered 5, after V lost 5 bases and J lost 2 bases. The CDR3 extends over 15 amino acids.

The genes are TRBV29-1 and TRBJ2-7; TRBD1 matches at 7 bases. The trim removed 7 bases at V and 3 bases at J, leaving 12 bases unmatched. This CDR3 spans 14 amino acids. Germline CDR1 SQVTM, CDR2 ANQGSEA. CDR3 nucleotides: TGCAGCGCTGTTACACAGGGGAATTACTACGAGCAGTACTTC. Translated, it gives CSAVTQGNYYEQYF.

This chain links TRBV2 with TRBJ2-3; 8 bases line up with TRBD1. The V segment lost 6 bases and the J segment 6 bases; nucleotides outside the gene matches: 2. Germline V CDR1 and CDR2: SNHLY, FYNNEI. There are 12 residues in the CDR3. CDR3 sequence: CASSQGADTQYF. The CDR3 DNA follows: TGTGCCAGCAGCCAGGGGGCGGATACGCAGTATTTT.

Only one count was recorded for this clone. V is TRBV6-6 and J is TRBJ2-7, with D perhaps being TRBD1 or TRBD2 (5 bases each). V gave up 0 bases and J gave up 2 bases, with 11 bases separating them. Germline V lookup: CDR1 MNHNY, CDR2 SVGAGI (reference sequence). The CDR3 has 15 residues. This chain's CDR3 is CASSYSDSGPYEQYF. The CDR3 nucleotides read TGTGCCAGCAGTTACTCCGACAGCGGACCCTACGAGCAGTACTTC.

This chain connects TRBV9 to TRBJ1-4; D is unresolved. Trimming took 4 bases from V and 2 from J, leaving 12 bases between them. CDR3 length equals 15 residues. The V gene's germline CDR1 is SGDLS and CDR2 YYNGEE. CDR3: CASSFGVNTNEKLFF. CDR3 nucleotides: TGTGCCAGCAGCTTCGGGGTGAACACTAATGAAAAACTGTTTTTT.

V is TRBV19 and J is TRBJ2-7; D could derive from TRBD1 or TRBD2 (6 bases each). Germline CDR1 is LNHDA and CDR2 is SQIVND (reference sequence). The CDR3 sequence is 20 residues long. Trimming left V 3 bases short and J 2 bases short, with 29 bases between. CDR3 nucleotide sequence: TGTGCCAGTAGTATTACGCCCCCCGGGTTCGGGGGCGCAGAGACCTACGAGCAGTACTTC. Translation gives CASSITPPGFGGAETYEQYF.

The chain employs TRBV5-1 and TRBJ1-2; D remains ambiguous. This CDR3 is 14 amino acids long. Germline values: CDR1 SGHRS, CDR2 YFSETQ. The ends were cut back, 0 bases at V and 8 bases at J, with 14 bases in the middle. In DNA, the CDR3 is TGCGCCAGCAGCTTGGAGGACCTAAAGGAGGGCTACACCTTC. It encodes CASSLEDLKEGYTF. Combining the CDR3 with reference TRBV5-1 and TRBJ1-2 gives the whole variable domain KAGVTQTPRYLIKTRGQQVTLSCSPISGHRSVSWYQQTPGQGLQFLFEYFSETQRNKGNFPGRFSGRQFSNSRSEMNVSTLELGDSALYLCASSLEDLKEGYTFGSGTRLTVV.

This sequence joins TRBV11-2 and TRBJ2-7; a possible D gene is TRBD2 (7 bases). The CDR3 spans 15 residues. Germline V gene data show CDR1 as SGHAT and CDR2 as FQNNGV. V was clipped by 4 bases and J by 6 bases, with 19 bases between them. The CDR3 nucleotides are TGTGCCAGCAGCTACTTAGGGGGAGGGTACGCCGAGCAGTACTTC. It specifies CASSYLGGGYAEQYF.

This clone showed up just a few times. V and J are TRBV7-9 and TRBJ1-2, with D perhaps matching TRBD1 (5 bases). CDR1 and CDR2 (germline): SEHNR, FQNEAQ (reference sequence). The CDR3 is 14 amino acids. The V and J ends lost 1 base and 2 bases respectively, with 8 bases between them. The CDR3 sequence is CASSLGGTNYGYTF. CDR3 coding DNA: TGTGCCAGCAGCTTAGGGGGGACGAACTATGGCTACACCTTC.

The V gene is TRBV21-1, the J gene TRBJ2-7. TRBV21-1 is a documented pseudogene. The CDR3 length is 11 residues. The DNA for the CDR3 is TGTGCCAGCAGCAAAGTCTACGAGCAGTACTTC. Its protein is CASSKVYEQYF.

A single count supports this clone. The chain combines TRBV6-5 with TRBJ2-5; D is ambiguous. Germline V gives CDR1 MNHEY, CDR2 SVGAGI. Between the trimmed V and J ends, which lost 8 bases and 5 bases, there was a span of 9 bases. The CDR3 has 11 amino acids. The CDR3 reads CASPTGETQYF. The CDR3, as DNA: TGTGCCAGCCCGACTGGGGAGACCCAGTACTTC.

The chain recombines TRBV6-1 with TRBJ2-3; D remains ambiguous. V dropped 6 bases and J dropped 0 bases, with 13 bases sitting between them. This CDR3 has 15 residues. CDR1 is MNHNS, CDR2 SASEGT, per germline. The CDR3 nucleotides are TGTGCCAGCAGCGCCCAACGGCTCAGCACAGATACGCAGTATTTT. It encodes CASSAQRLSTDTQYF.

In this sample, this clone turned up a few times. The rearrangement links TRBV7-9 to TRBJ2-3, with TRBD2 as a possible D gene (5 bases). With 5 bases removed from V and 2 bases from J, the gap between germline ends came to 11 bases. The CDR3 contains 14 residues. The germline CDR1 and CDR2 sequences are SEHNR and FQNEAQ (reference sequence). The CDR3 reads CASSPGIHTDTQYF. The CDR3 nucleotides read TGTGCCAGCAGCCCGGGGATTCACACAGATACGCAGTATTTT.